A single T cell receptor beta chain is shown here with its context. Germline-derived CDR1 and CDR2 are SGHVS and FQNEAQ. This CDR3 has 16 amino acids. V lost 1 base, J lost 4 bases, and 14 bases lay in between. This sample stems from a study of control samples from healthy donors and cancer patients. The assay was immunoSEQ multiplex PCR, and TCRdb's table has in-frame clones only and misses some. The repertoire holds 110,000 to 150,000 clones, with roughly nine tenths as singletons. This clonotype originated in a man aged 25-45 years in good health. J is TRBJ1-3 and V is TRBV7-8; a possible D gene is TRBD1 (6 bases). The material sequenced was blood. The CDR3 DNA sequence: TGTGCCAGCAGCTTAGTCCCGGGGGCGCTAGGAAACACCATATATTTT. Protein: CASSLVPGALGNTIYF.